This T cell receptor beta chain was captured in a study of shared T cell receptors in the human thymus. Per the germline V gene, CDR1 is GTSNPN and CDR2 is SVGIG (reference sequence). The CDR3 consists of 16 residues. Trimming stripped 0 bases from V and 0 bases from J, with 15 bases between. Some clones are missing from TCRdb's copy, which holds only in-frame ones; the method was immunoSEQ multiplex PCR. Found here are approximately 730,000 clones, 80% to 90% of them singletons; the top ten hold under 0.012%. The data were also submitted as part of a second study, on human thymus T cells. That paper adds: Resections were taken during corrective heart surgery, and the thymus tissue came from these. Across thymic and blood repertoires, the usage of V and J genes appeared to be biased. Among unrelated individuals, related research reported thymic repertoires that overlapped highly.

The TCR originated in a girl less than two years old with a congenital heart defect. This chain joins TRBV30 and TRBJ2-7; tentatively, D is TRBD1 (6 bases). Sequenced input: thymocytes. CDR3 residues: CAWSVQGPRSSYEQYF. CDR3 sequence (DNA): TGTGCCTGGAGTGTACAGGGACCCCGAAGCTCCTACGAGCAGTACTTC.